The rows below give T cell receptor beta chains drawn from one sample of a study of post-analysis software for immune sequencing data. One entry per CDR3 protein, called by TCRdb with MiXCR from the PCR reads. Altogether hundreds of thousands of distinct CDR3 sequences are present, 59% being singletons, with the ten largest covering approximately 10%. Source material: blood. The receptors shown here come from a girl aged 2-15 years with multiple sclerosis. CDR3s include the opening cysteine and the closing phenylalanine or tryptophan. D genes are given only for firm matches. Rows may omit the clone size; those that give it use once, few, many or a size class.

clone_size j_call v_call d_call cdr3_aa cdr3_nt
few TRBJ2-5 TRBV12-3/TRBV12-4 TRBD2 CASMTSLGETQYF TGTGCCTCCATGACTAGCCTCGGGGAGACCCAGTACTTC
few TRBJ2-3 TRBV29-1 - CSVERDHPGDTQYF TGCAGCGTTGAAAGGGACCACCCGGGGGATACGCAGTATTTT
- TRBJ2-1 TRBV29-1 - CSVEMGNNEQFF TGCAGCGTTGAAATGGGGAACAATGAGCAGTTCTTC
- TRBJ1-5 TRBV7-9 TRBD1 CASSLGGQGNNQPQHF TGTGCCAGCAGCTTAGGGGGACAGGGAAACAATCAGCCCCAGCATTTT
- TRBJ2-3 TRBV3-1 - CASSFSRSTDTQYF TGTGCCAGCAGCTTCAGCCGTTCCACAGATACGCAGTATTTT
- TRBJ2-7 TRBV12-3/TRBV12-4 TRBD2 CASRAGVVYEQYF TGTGCCAGCCGCGCGGGAGTTGTTTACGAGCAGTACTTC
- TRBJ2-1 TRBV29-1 - CSVEGAYNEQFF TGCAGCGTTGAAGGTGCCTACAATGAGCAGTTCTTC
- TRBJ2-7 TRBV7-9 - CASSLRVGGLYEQYF TGTGCCAGCAGCTTACGTGTGGGGGGACTCTACGAGCAGTACTTC
- TRBJ2-1 TRBV5-1 TRBD2 CASRAPGTSRNEQFF TGCGCCAGCAGGGCCCCCGGGACTAGTCGAAATGAGCAGTTCTTC
- TRBJ2-7 TRBV28 - CASSSQGLEQYF TGTGCCAGCAGTTCTCAGGGACTCGAGCAGTACTTC
once TRBJ2-2 TRBV7-2 TRBD2 CASSLAGPLAGDTGELFF TGTGCCAGCAGCTTAGCGGGTCCGCTAGCGGGGGACACCGGGGAGCTGTTTTTT
- TRBJ2-2 TRBV20-1 - CSAWDGKNTGELFF TGCAGTGCCTGGGATGGTAAAAACACCGGGGAGCTGTTTTTT
- TRBJ2-1 TRBV24-1 - CATSEAGDEQFF TGTGCCACCAGTGAGGCCGGGGACGAGCAGTTCTTC
- TRBJ2-1 TRBV24-1 TRBD1 CATSDPGTGKWFF TGTGCCACCAGTGATCCGGGGACAGGGAAGTGGTTCTTC
- TRBJ2-5 TRBV15 TRBD1 CATSFTGTGPETQYF TGTGCCACCAGCTTCACCGGGACAGGGCCGGAGACCCAGTACTTC
- TRBJ2-7 TRBV5-6 TRBD2 CASSLPGLAFGRAQYF TGTGCCAGCAGTCTTCCGGGACTAGCTTTTGGGAGGGCCCAGTACTTC
- TRBJ2-1 TRBV4-1 - CASSQDLGGLYEQFF TGCGCCAGCAGCCAAGATCTCGGGGGCCTCTATGAGCAGTTCTTC
- TRBJ1-2 TRBV20-1 - CSAPTGANYGYTF TGCAGTGCACCGACGGGAGCTAACTATGGCTACACCTTC
- TRBJ2-1 TRBV5-1 - CASSGLGGLGNEQFF TGCGCCAGCAGCGGCTTAGGGGGTTTGGGCAATGAGCAGTTCTTC
- TRBJ2-2 TRBV15 - CATSRAGSGELFF TGTGCCACCAGCAGAGCGGGGTCCGGGGAGCTGTTTTTT
- TRBJ1-2 TRBV15 - CATSRSGTNYGYTF TGTGCCACCAGCAGGTCCGGGACTAACTATGGCTACACCTTC
- TRBJ1-1 TRBV10-3 TRBD1 CAIRADREGAFF TGTGCCATCAGGGCGGACAGGGAGGGAGCTTTCTTT
once TRBJ2-5 TRBV29-1 TRBD2 CSVDGVGRAGGETQYF TGCAGCGTTGATGGCGTCGGGAGGGCCGGTGGAGAGACCCAGTACTTC
- TRBJ1-2 TRBV24-1 - CATSDSGTANYGYTF TGTGCCACCAGTGATTCTGGAACAGCTAACTATGGCTACACCTTC
few TRBJ1-2 TRBV12-3/TRBV12-4 - CASSFGGPGGESNYGYTF TGTGCCAGCAGCTTTGGGGGCCCGGGGGGGGAATCTAACTATGGCTACACCTTC
- TRBJ1-1 TRBV7-2 - CASSLGVEGGRGTEAFF TGTGCCAGCAGCTTGGGGGTTGAGGGGGGCAGGGGCACTGAAGCTTTCTTT
once TRBJ2-1 TRBV4-2 - CASSQDQAEGIYNEQFF TGTGCCAGCAGCCAAGATCAGGCAGAAGGTATCTACAATGAGCAGTTCTTC
- TRBJ2-5 TRBV28 - CASSSREREQYF TGTGCCAGCAGTTCCAGGGAACGGGAGCAGTACTTC
- TRBJ2-7 TRBV6-5 - CASSYERQAYEQYF TGTGCCAGCAGTTACGAGAGACAGGCCTACGAGCAGTACTTC
- TRBJ2-3 TRBV7-2 TRBD1 CASSVGTGTSTDTQYF TGTGCCAGCAGCGTGGGGACAGGAACTAGCACAGATACGCAGTATTTT
few TRBJ2-1 TRBV4-1 TRBD1 CASSQLTGAPYNEQFF TGCGCCAGCAGCCAACTGACAGGGGCGCCTTACAATGAGCAGTTCTTC
- TRBJ2-7 TRBV6-2/TRBV6-3 TRBD2 CASSYGGEGSYEQYF TGTGCCAGCAGTTACGGGGGGGAAGGCTCCTACGAGCAGTACTTC
- TRBJ2-1 TRBV6-1 - CASSGVRDSYNEQFF TGTGCCAGCAGTGGAGTTCGGGACTCCTACAATGAGCAGTTCTTC
- TRBJ2-3 TRBV29-1 - CSTYLGPSPSNTQYF TGCAGCACCTACCTGGGACCCAGTCCTTCGAATACGCAGTATTTT
- TRBJ2-1 TRBV20-1 TRBD1 CSATGNTYNEQFF TGCAGTGCGACAGGGAATACCTACAATGAGCAGTTCTTC
- TRBJ2-1 TRBV12-3/TRBV12-4 - CASSPDTDLYNEQFF TGTGCCAGCAGTCCGGACACGGATCTTTACAATGAGCAGTTCTTC
- TRBJ2-5 TRBV12-3/TRBV12-4 - CASGRRSVQETQYF TGTGCCAGCGGGCGGCGGAGCGTCCAAGAGACCCAGTACTTC
few TRBJ2-7 TRBV20-1 - CSARVVEQYF TGCAGTGCTAGAGTTGTCGAGCAGTACTTC
- TRBJ2-7 TRBV15 - CATSRRTDNEQYF TGTGCCACCAGCAGAAGGACCGACAATGAGCAGTACTTC
few TRBJ2-3 TRBV5-1 - CASSQPDSTDTQYF TGCGCCAGCAGTCAACCCGACAGCACAGATACGCAGTATTTT
- TRBJ1-6 TRBV27 TRBD1 CASSPKPTGGPSPLHF TGTGCCAGCAGTCCCAAACCGACAGGGGGCCCTTCACCCCTCCACTTT
- TRBJ1-1 TRBV4-3 - CASSQDRRGAAEAFF TGCGCCAGCAGCCAAGACCGCCGGGGCGCCGCTGAAGCTTTCTTT
few TRBJ2-5 TRBV7-6 - CASSNEPTQETQYF TGTGCCAGCAGCAACGAACCGACCCAAGAGACCCAGTACTTC
- TRBJ2-1 TRBV20-1 TRBD2 CSARRGLAGFEQFF TGCAGTGCTAGGAGGGGACTAGCGGGATTTGAGCAGTTCTTC
- TRBJ2-2 TRBV4-3 TRBD2 CASSLTLAGGVTGELFF TGCGCCAGCAGCCTAACCTTAGCGGGGGGGGTAACCGGGGAGCTGTTTTTT
once TRBJ2-4 TRBV13 TRBD2 CASSSGPGLAASQYF TGTGCCAGCAGCTCGGGACCGGGACTAGCGGCAAGTCAGTACTTC
- TRBJ1-2 TRBV6-6 TRBD1 CASSYSFDRGGGYTF TGTGCCAGCAGTTACTCCTTCGACAGGGGAGGCGGCTACACCTTC
- TRBJ2-3 TRBV4-2 - CASSQDEAGLRTDTQYF TGTGCCAGCAGCCAAGACGAAGCGGGCCTACGCACAGATACGCAGTATTTT
once TRBJ2-3 TRBV6-1 - CASRVGTADTQYF TGTGCCAGCAGAGTGGGGACGGCGGATACGCAGTATTTT
- TRBJ2-7 TRBV6-2/TRBV6-3 TRBD2 CASSYLAGDTLSYNEQYF TGTGCCAGCAGTTATTTAGCGGGGGATACCCTCTCCTACAATGAGCAGTACTTC
- TRBJ2-7 TRBV18 - CASSPPSGAGYEQYF TGTGCCAGCTCACCACCGTCGGGGGCGGGTTACGAGCAGTACTTC
few TRBJ2-1 TRBV29-1 TRBD1 CSVKGGQDYEQFF TGCAGCGTTAAAGGGGGACAGGACTATGAGCAGTTCTTC